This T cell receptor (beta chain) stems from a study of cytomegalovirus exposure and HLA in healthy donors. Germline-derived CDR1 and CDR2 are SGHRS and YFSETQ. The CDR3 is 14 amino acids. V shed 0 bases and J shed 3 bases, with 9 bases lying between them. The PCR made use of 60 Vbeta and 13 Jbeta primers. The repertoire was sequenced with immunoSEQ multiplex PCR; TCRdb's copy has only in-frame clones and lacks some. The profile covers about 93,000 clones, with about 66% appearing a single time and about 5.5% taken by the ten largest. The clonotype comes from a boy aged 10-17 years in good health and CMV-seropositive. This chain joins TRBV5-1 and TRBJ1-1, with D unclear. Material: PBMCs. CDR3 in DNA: TGCGCCAGCAGCTTGGCCGTGGAGGACACTGAAGCTTTCTTT. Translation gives CASSLAVEDTEAFF.